Below are 24 T cell receptor beta chains sequenced from a single sample in a study of STAT5B mutations in CD4+ large granular lymphocyte leukemia. Data came from immunoSEQ multiplex PCR; TCRdb stores just in-frame clones and leaves some out. The profile covers around 31,000 clones, with 74% appearing a single time and about 0.95% taken by the ten largest. What was sequenced was CD4+ T cells from blood buffy coats. These TCRs come from a human donor in good health.

This chain joins TRBV5-4 and TRBJ2-5; TRBD1 agrees at 8 bases. The CDR3 loop spans 15 amino acids. The germline V gene has CDR1 SGHNT and CDR2 YYREEE (reference sequence). With 4 bases clipped from V and 5 bases from J, the junction kept 10 bases outside the gene matches. CDR3 residues: CASSPQQGERETQYF. The CDR3 nucleotides are TGTGCCAGCAGCCCGCAACAGGGGGAACGGGAGACCCAGTACTTC.

This chain uses TRBV19 with TRBJ1-6; a possible D gene is TRBD1 (6 bases). Germline assignment: CDR1 LNHDA and CDR2 SQIVND (reference sequence). This CDR3 has 15 residues. Trimming took 6 bases from V and 4 from J, leaving 13 bases between them. The CDR3 DNA is TGTGCCAGTAGAGTGGGGGGGCCGTATAATTCACCCCTCCACTTT. It is translated as CASRVGGPYNSPLHF.

This clone appeared a single time. The V call is TRBV18, the J call TRBJ1-4; TRBD1 matches 10 bases. CDR3 length: 16 residues. V lost 4 bases and J lost 3; bases outside the gene matches: 5. Germline V gene data show CDR1 as KGHSH and CDR2 as LQKENI. The CDR3 nucleotides are TGTGCCAGCTCACACGGACAGGGGGAGGCTAATGAAAAACTGTTTTTT. Its protein product is CASSHGQGEANEKLFF.

This clone has a handful of counts. The chain employs TRBV29-1 and TRBJ1-4; 8 bases are shared with TRBD1. The CDR3 loop spans 13 amino acids. The V segment lost 7 bases and the J segment 8 bases; nucleotides outside the gene matches: 9. Germline V CDR1 and CDR2: SQVTM, ANQGSEA. The CDR3 loop is CSGITGGREKLFF. CDR3 sequence (DNA): TGCAGCGGAATCACAGGGGGTCGGGAAAAACTGTTTTTT. The variable domain in full, completed from reference TRBV29-1 and TRBJ1-4, reads SAVISQKPSRDICQRGTSLTIQCQVDSQVTMMFWYRQQPGQSLTLIATANQGSEATYESGFVIDKFPISRPNLTFSTLTVSNMSPEDSSIYLCSGITGGREKLFFGSGTQLSVL.

This clone was counted a few times. The rearrangement uses TRBV30 and TRBJ2-7; D is unresolved. Looked up from germline, CDR1 is GTSNPN and CDR2 is SVGIG (reference sequence). Trimming cost V 0 bases and J 4 bases, with 7 bases left between them. This CDR3 region has 12 residues. For the CDR3, the DNA is TGTGCCTGGAGTGTACTTGGGTACGAGCAGTACTTC. Protein sequence: CAWSVLGYEQYF.

The table lists this clone with a count of one. The rearrangement joins TRBV15 to TRBJ1-2, with TRBD1 as a possible D gene (5 bases). V was cut by 0 bases and J by 7 bases, with 21 bases left in between. This CDR3 has 17 residues. Looked up from germline, CDR1 is LNHNV and CDR2 is YYDKDF (reference sequence). For the CDR3, the DNA is TGTGCCACCAGCAGAGATCGGGGGACTGCCCTCGCGAGTGGCTACACCTTC. Residues: CATSRDRGTALASGYTF.

This CDR3 is CASSIQIQEEAFF. DNA of the CDR3: TGTGCCAGTAGTATACAAATACAGGAGGAAGCTTTCTTT. The chain uses TRBV19 and TRBJ1-1, with D perhaps TRBD1 (5 bases). The V gene's germline CDR1 is LNHDA and CDR2 SQIVND (reference sequence). This CDR3 contains 13 residues. Trimming stripped 2 bases from V and 8 bases from J, with 12 bases between.

The chain recombines TRBV20-1 with TRBJ2-3, with D unresolved. Germline assignment: CDR1 DFQATT and CDR2 SNEGSKA (reference sequence). The CDR3 is 11 amino acids. V shed 6 bases and J shed 6 bases, with 10 bases lying between them. The CDR3 here is CSASIQDTQYF. The CDR3 DNA reads as TGCAGTGCCTCAATTCAGGATACGCAGTATTTT.

The table lists this clone with a count of one. The CDR3: CASSIAPGHSNSPLHF. CDR3 DNA: TGTGCCAGTAGTATAGCCCCGGGGCATAGTAATTCACCCCTCCACTTT. The chain uses TRBV19 and TRBJ1-6; D perhaps matches TRBD1 (5 bases). CDR1 and CDR2 from the germline V gene are LNHDA and SQIVND (reference sequence). This CDR3 has 16 residues. Trimming removed 1 base at V and 6 bases at J, with 13 bases between.

The genes are TRBV7-2 and TRBJ2-1; no clear D gene. Germline V gene sequence: CDR1 SGHTA, CDR2 FQGNSA. This CDR3 is 15 amino acids long. V was clipped by 2 bases and J by 0 bases, with 8 bases between them. The CDR3 DNA follows: TGTGCCAGCAGCTTAAGCTCAAGCTCCTACAATGAGCAGTTCTTC. Its translation: CASSLSSSSYNEQFF.

The CDR3 DNA reads TGTGCCAGCAGCTTAGACGGTGGACAGGACTACGAGCAGTACTTC. Protein: CASSLDGGQDYEQYF. This chain joins TRBV7-2 and TRBJ2-7; 7 positions agree with TRBD1. The CDR3 runs to 15 residues. Per germline, CDR1 SGHTA and CDR2 FQGNSA. With 1 base clipped from V and 3 bases from J, the junction kept 6 bases outside the gene matches. The full variable domain, completed using reference TRBV7-2 and TRBJ2-7, is GAGVSQSPSNKVTEKGKDVELRCDPISGHTALYWYRQSLGQGLEFLIYFQGNSAPDKSGLPSDRFSAERTGGSVSTLTIQRTQQEDSAVYLCASSLDGGQDYEQYFGPGTRLTVT.

This chain links TRBV7-9 with TRBJ2-7, with D uncertain. CDR1 and CDR2 from the germline V gene are SEHNR and FQNEAQ (reference sequence). Trimming shortened V by 5 bases and J by 0 bases, and 8 bases separated the two germline ends. The CDR3 covers 13 residues. The CDR3, as DNA: TGTGCCAGCAGCCACTCCAGCTCCTACGAGCAGTACGTC. It codes for CASSHSSSYEQYV.

V is TRBV11-2 and J is TRBJ2-2; unclear D gene. Trimming left V 1 base short and J 0 bases short, with 6 bases between. The CDR3 has 15 amino acids. Germline V lookup: CDR1 SGHAT, CDR2 FQNNGV. CDR3 in DNA: TGTGCCAGCAGCTTAGGTCAGACGAACACCGGGGAGCTGTTTTTT. Protein: CASSLGQTNTGELFF.

This chain connects TRBV11-3 to TRBJ2-3; D ambiguous. Trimming shortened V by 1 base and J by 3 bases, and 8 bases separated the two germline ends. The CDR3 is 14 amino acids. Germline V gene data show CDR1 as SGHNT and CDR2 as YENEEA. The CDR3 sequence is CASSLVSQTDTQYF. DNA for the CDR3: TGTGCCAGCAGCTTAGTCTCCCAGACAGATACGCAGTATTTT.

The chain employs TRBV6-5 and TRBJ2-1; tentatively, D is TRBD2 (6 bases). Germline values: CDR1 MNHEY, CDR2 SVGAGI. Trimming stripped 2 bases from V and 1 base from J, with 12 bases between. The CDR3 is 16 amino acids. The CDR3 protein is CASSYVAGPSYNEQFF. The CDR3 coding sequence is TGTGCCAGCAGTTACGTCGCGGGACCATCCTACAATGAGCAGTTCTTC.

The J gene is TRBJ2-7, the V gene TRBV5-4, with D possibly TRBD1 on 6 matching bases. V shed 3 bases and J shed 3 bases, with 13 bases lying between them. Germline values: CDR1 SGHNT, CDR2 YYREEE (reference sequence). The CDR3 is 14 residues long. CDR3 nucleotides: TGTGCCAGCAGCTGGACAGTGGGGAACTACGAGCAGTACTTC. Amino acid sequence: CASSWTVGNYEQYF.

The rearrangement uses TRBV5-1 and TRBJ1-4, with no clear D. Trimming cost V 0 bases and J 0 bases, with 6 bases left between them. This CDR3 region has 15 residues. Germline V gene sequence: CDR1 SGHRS, CDR2 YFSETQ. The CDR3 sequence is CASSLDWATNEKLFF. The CDR3 DNA reads TGCGCCAGCAGCTTGGATTGGGCAACTAATGAAAAACTGTTTTTT.

This clone has a handful of counts. This rearrangement joins TRBV28 to TRBJ1-6, with 9 bases that match TRBD1. The CDR3 sequence is 15 residues long. The germline V gene encodes CDR1 MDHEN and CDR2 SYDVKM. Trimming took 3 bases from V and 7 from J; bases not matched to a gene: 4. The CDR3 sequence is CASSFTGGFNSPLHF. The DNA for the CDR3 is TGTGCCAGCAGTTTCACAGGGGGCTTCAATTCACCCCTCCACTTT.

This chain joins TRBV5-5 and TRBJ2-7; 7 bases map to TRBD1. The CDR3 contains 13 residues. The V and J ends lost 5 bases and 4 bases, in that order; junction bases with no gene match: 6. Per germline, CDR1 SGHKS and CDR2 YYEKEE (reference sequence). The CDR3 reads CASRYTGAYEQYF. The DNA of the CDR3 is TGTGCCAGCAGGTATACAGGGGCTTACGAGCAGTACTTC.

The V and J genes are TRBV10-1 and TRBJ1-1; TRBD1 aligns across 9 bases. Germline CDR1 is WNHNN and CDR2 is SYGVQD (reference sequence). CDR3 length: 14 residues. Unmatched junction bases numbered 9, after V lost 8 bases and J lost 5 bases. This chain's CDR3 is CASGGQGPWTEAFF. The CDR3 bases are TGCGCCAGCGGAGGACAGGGGCCGTGGACTGAAGCTTTCTTT.

This clone appeared a few times. The genes are TRBV6-1 and TRBJ1-1; D may be TRBD1 (5 bases). The V end lost 2 bases, the J end lost 7 bases, and 11 bases lay between the germline ends. Germline loops: CDR1 MNHNS, CDR2 SASEGT. The CDR3 length is 13 residues. The CDR3 bases are TGTGCCAGCAGTGAAACAGGTCGGGTTGAAGCTTTCTTT. Amino acids: CASSETGRVEAFF.

This rearrangement joins TRBV11-2 to TRBJ1-4; 9 nucleotides match TRBD1. The J segment lost 7 bases and the V segment lost 3 bases, leaving 9 bases of the junction unmatched. The CDR3 has 16 residues. Germline CDR1 is SGHAT and CDR2 is FQNNGV. The CDR3 DNA reads TGTGCCAGCAGCTTTGGGACAGGGAGGAGGGGTGAAAAACTGTTTTTT. Its translation: CASSFGTGRRGEKLFF.

The chain employs TRBV5-1 and TRBJ1-5, with a tentative D call TRBD1 (5 bases). Germline V gene data show CDR1 as SGHRS and CDR2 as YFSETQ. The CDR3 length is 14 residues. The V and J ends lost 0 bases and 7 bases respectively, with 11 bases between them. The CDR3 DNA is TGCGCCAGCAGCTTGGCCGTGGGGGGGCAGCCCCAGCATTTT. Protein: CASSLAVGGQPQHF. Supplemented by reference TRBV5-1 and TRBJ1-5, the full variable domain reads KAGVTQTPRYLIKTRGQQVTLSCSPISGHRSVSWYQQTPGQGLQFLFEYFSETQRNKGNFPGRFSGRQFSNSRSEMNVSTLELGDSALYLCASSLAVGGQPQHFGDGTRLSIL.

This clone was seen a few times. V and J are TRBV7-6 and TRBJ2-2; 10 bases line up with TRBD1. The CDR3 extends over 16 amino acids. Unmatched junction bases numbered 7, after V lost 5 bases and J lost 4 bases. The V gene's germline CDR1 is SGHVS and CDR2 FNYEAQ. The CDR3 sequence is CASSTRTGGGTGELFF. In DNA form, the CDR3 reads TGTGCCAGCAGCACCCGGACAGGGGGGGGCACCGGGGAGCTGTTTTTT. The full variable domain, in which reference TRBV7-6 and TRBJ2-2 provide the parts outside the CDR3, is GAGVSQSPRYKVTKRGQDVALRCDPISGHVSLYWYRQALGQGPEFLTYFNYEAQQDKSGLPNDRFSAERPEGSISTLTIQRTEQRDSAMYRCASSTRTGGGTGELFFGEGSRLTVL.